The rows below give T cell receptor beta chains drawn from one sample of a study of blood T cell repertoires in COVID-19. Clones were read by immunoSEQ multiplex PCR, and TCRdb kept only the in-frame ones, dropping some. The table lists under 250,000 clones, around three quarters of them singletons. Sequenced material: peripheral blood. These receptors were taken from a woman aged 70-85 years with acute or convalescent COVID-19. Both conserved end residues are part of each CDR3. The order of the fields is CDR3 DNA, CDR3 protein, J gene, V gene, D gene, clone size. D genes are given only for firm matches. The size of a clone is reported for some rows only, either as once, few or many, or as a class for expanded clones.

TGTGCCAGTAGTATACGGCCTAGCGGGCCGGAAGAGACCCAGTACTTC	CASSIRPSGPEETQYF	TRBJ2-5	TRBV19	TRBD2	NA
TGTGCCAGCAGCTTGGGAGGACTAGCATTAGAGCAGTACTTC	CASSLGGLALEQYF	TRBJ2-7	TRBV5-4	TRBD2	NA
TGTGCCAGCAGCCCCGGGACAGGGGTCCAGCCCCAGCATTTT	CASSPGTGVQPQHF	TRBJ1-5	TRBV6-6	TRBD1	NA
TGTGCCAGCACTACGAGGGGGAGCTCGCTCGATGAGACCCAGTACTTC	CASTTRGSSLDETQYF	TRBJ2-5	TRBV27	NA	NA
TGTGCCAGCAGTTCCGCCCGACTAGCGGGAGTCTACAATGAGCAGTTCTTC	CASSSARLAGVYNEQFF	TRBJ2-1	TRBV6-2/TRBV6-3	TRBD2	NA
TGTGCCAGCAGCTTTCAGGGGACACAAGAGACCCAGTACTTC	CASSFQGTQETQYF	TRBJ2-5	TRBV5-6	NA	NA
TGTGCCAGCGGACGCACAGGGGAAAGCAATCAGCCCCAGCATTTT	CASGRTGESNQPQHF	TRBJ1-5	TRBV2	TRBD1	NA
TGTGCCAGTAGTATAGGCGGGAGGGCCCACGAGCAGTACTTC	CASSIGGRAHEQYF	TRBJ2-7	TRBV19	TRBD2	NA
TGTGCCAGTAGTATAGGCCGGACAGCAACCTACAATGAGCAGTTCTTC	CASSIGRTATYNEQFF	TRBJ2-1	TRBV19	NA	many
TGCGCCAGCAGCCAAACAGGGGAGCCCTACAATGAGCAGTTCTTC	CASSQTGEPYNEQFF	TRBJ2-1	TRBV4-1	TRBD1	NA
TGTGCCAGCAGCGATTACTCGTCGGGAGGTCGCGTCACCGGGGAGCTGTTTTTT	CASSDYSSGGRVTGELFF	TRBJ2-2	TRBV2	TRBD2	once
TGTGCCAGCAGCTTCGGAGGGGCAGGGAATGAAAAACTGTTTTTT	CASSFGGAGNEKLFF	TRBJ1-4	TRBV7-9	NA	NA
TGTGCCAGTAGTGAGGGAGAGACCCAGTACTTC	CASSEGETQYF	TRBJ2-5	TRBV19	NA	NA
TGTGCCAGCAGTTTTATGGGGAGCTCGGGTACTGAAGCTTTCTTT	CASSFMGSSGTEAFF	TRBJ1-1	TRBV27	NA	few
TGTGCCAGCAAAACTGAGAGCTCCTATAATTCACCCCTCCACTTT	CASKTESSYNSPLHF	TRBJ1-6	TRBV27	NA	NA
TGTGCCAGCAGCACAACGCCGGGTACAGATACGCAGTATTTT	CASSTTPGTDTQYF	TRBJ2-3	TRBV7-3	NA	NA
TGTGCCAGCAGCCCTCCCCTTGGCGGGAGAAGTGATGAGCAGTTCTTC	CASSPPLGGRSDEQFF	TRBJ2-1	TRBV13	TRBD2	NA
TGTGCCAGCAGCCAAGATGCGGGAGGAATCGGGCAGTACTTC	CASSQDAGGIGQYF	TRBJ2-7	TRBV3-1/TRBV3-2	TRBD2	NA
TGTGCCACCAGCAGGAGCACTGGGACAGGGGGCTATAGCAATCAGCCCCAGCATTTT	CATSRSTGTGGYSNQPQHF	TRBJ1-5	TRBV15	TRBD1	NA
TGTGCCAGCTCGGTACAGAGGGACACTGAAGCTTTCTTT	CASSVQRDTEAFF	TRBJ1-1	TRBV12-3/TRBV12-4	NA	many
TGCGCCAGCAGCCCGAAGGGGGGACAGAGCTCCTACGAGCAGTACTTC	CASSPKGGQSSYEQYF	TRBJ2-7	TRBV5-1	NA	NA
TGTGCCAGCAGTCGCCCTGGAGGGTTTAGTAATGAGCAGTTCTTC	CASSRPGGFSNEQFF	TRBJ2-1	TRBV28	NA	NA
TGTGCCAGCAGTCCGACCGGACGGGAGGAAGAGACCCAGTACTTC	CASSPTGREEETQYF	TRBJ2-5	TRBV28	TRBD2	NA
TGTGCCAGCAGTTTAGGGGGGACAGGGTTTGGTACGCAGTATTTT	CASSLGGTGFGTQYF	TRBJ2-3	TRBV28	TRBD1	NA
TGTGCCAGCAGAGCAGGGTCCTACGAGCAGTACTTC	CASRAGSYEQYF	TRBJ2-7	TRBV11-1	NA	few
TGTGCCACCAGTGATTCGGACAGCTCCGAGTGGTATGGCTACACCTTC	CATSDSDSSEWYGYTF	TRBJ1-2	TRBV24-1	NA	NA